The present T cell receptor (beta chain) was sequenced within a study of response to subunit inactivated influenza vaccine. Points from the study as a whole: Authors suggested that a seasonal influenza vaccination recruits few new T cells each time.

As for this clonotype: The antigen is unknown.

A single record per CDR3 protein comes from TCRdb applying MiXCR to the RT-PCR reads. Altogether a few hundred thousand distinct CDR3 sequences are present, 13% to 15% being singletons, with the ten largest covering around 10%. This CDR3 contains 14 residues. V dropped 6 bases and J dropped 8 bases, with 16 bases sitting between them. In germline, CDR1 is MNHEY, CDR2 SVGEGT. The input for sequencing was PBMCs from blood, taken 11 to 12 days after vaccination. The genes are TRBV6-2 or TRBV6-3 and TRBJ2-2; D is perhaps TRBD2 (6 bases). The receptor comes from a man aged 45-65 years who received an inactivated influenza vaccine. The CDR3 sequence: CASRPEGRSGELFF. The CDR3 nucleotides are TGTGCCAGCAGACCCGAGGGGAGGTCGGGGGAGCTGTTTTTT.